The clone carrying this T cell receptor beta chain has more than one count but fewer than ten. TCRdb reanalysed the 5' RACE reads using MiXCR and keeps one entry per CDR3 protein. Of roughly 320,000 distinct CDR3 sequences in the sample, around 27% are singletons; the top ten hold approximately 15%. These data belong to a study of T-cell memory formation after mild COVID-19. Sequenced input: PBMCs or a T cell subset sorted from them (not recorded which). This sequence originates from an adult woman who had mild COVID-19 (a few samples of this study predate the infection). Cell type and time point are not known.

In nucleotides, the CDR3 is TGTGCCAGCAGAATTAGGACAGCCCTCCTGGGCACCATATATTTT. This gives the protein CASRIRTALLGTIYF. The V gene is TRBV5-6, the J gene TRBJ1-3, with D perhaps TRBD1 (6 bases). In germline, CDR1 is SGHDT, CDR2 YYEEEE. The CDR3 is 15 residues long. V lost 5 bases, J lost 9 bases, and 21 bases lay in between.